The 12 T cell receptor beta chains below all came from one sample that was sequenced in a study of response to subunit inactivated influenza vaccine. TCRdb redid the calling of the RT-PCR reads with MiXCR, one entry per CDR3 protein. The sample holds some 800,000 distinct CDR3 sequences; approximately 21% are singletons and the top ten take 10%. The material sequenced was PBMCs from blood, taken 4 to 6 days after vaccination. The receptors stem from a man aged 50 to 60 who received an inactivated influenza vaccine.

There are a few counts of this clonotype. The V gene is TRBV12-3 or TRBV12-4, the J gene TRBJ2-5, with 10 nucleotides matching TRBD1. The length of the CDR3 is 15 residues. V lost 5 bases and J lost 5; bases outside the gene matches: 8. CDR3 sequence: CASSPGTGVAETQYF. The CDR3 nucleotides read TGTGCCAGCAGTCCCGGGACAGGGGTCGCGGAGACCCAGTACTTC.

This rearrangement joins TRBV4-2 to TRBJ2-2, with D perhaps TRBD1 or TRBD2 (5 bases each). Germline CDR1 and CDR2: LGHNA and YNFKEQ. The CDR3 runs 18 residues. V was cut by 3 bases and J by 4 bases, with 21 bases left in between. The CDR3 DNA reads as TGTGCCAGCAGCCAGCTATTGAGGGGCAGGGCGAGCACCGGGGAGCTGTTTTTT. It translates to CASSQLLRGRASTGELFF.

This clonotype has more than one count but fewer than ten. The CDR3 DNA reads as TGTGCCAGCAGGGGAATCACCTCCTACGAGCAGTACTTC. It specifies CASRGITSYEQYF. This rearrangement joins TRBV11-2 to TRBJ2-7; D gene ambiguous. The germline V gene has CDR1 SGHAT and CDR2 FQNNGV. The length of the CDR3 is 13 residues. The germline V and J ends were trimmed by 6 bases and 0 bases, with 9 bases remaining between them.

The V and J genes are TRBV19 and TRBJ2-2; D uncertain. Trimming cost V 3 bases and J 0 bases, with 11 bases left between them. This CDR3 has 16 amino acids. The germline CDR1 and CDR2 sequences are LNHDA and SQIVND (reference sequence). Written as DNA, the CDR3 is TGTGCCAGTAGTATCAGGAGATCTACGAACACCGGGGAGCTGTTTTTT. Its translation is CASSIRRSTNTGELFF. Full variable domain (outside the CDR3, taken from reference TRBV19 and TRBJ2-2): DGGITQSPKYLFRKEGQNVTLSCEQNLNHDAMYWYRQDPGQGLRLIYYSQIVNDFQKGDIAEGYSVSREKKESFPLTVTSAQKNPTAFYLCASSIRRSTNTGELFFGEGSRLTVL.

The rearrangement uses TRBV12-3 or TRBV12-4 and TRBJ1-2; tentative D call: TRBD1 (5 bases). The CDR3 extends over 12 amino acids. With 5 bases removed from V and 7 bases from J, the gap between germline ends came to 11 bases. CDR3 protein: CASSDERGGYTF. The CDR3 DNA sequence: TGTGCCAGCAGTGATGAGAGGGGTGGCTACACCTTC.

This chain joins TRBV20-1 and TRBJ2-3, with a weak D call TRBD2 (6 bases). Per germline, CDR1 DFQATT and CDR2 SNEGSKA (reference sequence). Trimming pared 6 bases from V and 4 bases from J, leaving 14 bases between. The CDR3 has 13 residues. In DNA, the CDR3 is TGCAGTGCACTCCGGACTATTGCAGATACGCAGTATTTT. Amino acid sequence: CSALRTIADTQYF.

The chain uses TRBV20-1 and TRBJ2-1, with TRBD2 matching 11 bases. This CDR3 comprises 15 residues. V was clipped by 6 bases and J by 0 bases; unmatched bases: 4. Germline lookup yields CDR1 DFQATT and CDR2 SNEGSKA (reference sequence). The CDR3 DNA is TGCAGTGCGAGACTAGCGGGGCGCTCCTACAATGAGCAGTTCTTC. It yields the protein CSARLAGRSYNEQFF.

This rearrangement joins TRBV24-1 to TRBJ1-5; D is unresolved. CDR3 size: 16 residues. CDR1 KGHDR and CDR2 SFDVKD come from the germline V gene. Trimming removed 5 bases at V and 0 bases at J, with 13 bases between. CDR3 in DNA: TGTGCCACCAGTGCTTCGGGGATTCTTAGCAATCAGCCCCAGCATTTT. It specifies CATSASGILSNQPQHF.

The J gene is TRBJ2-5, the V gene TRBV3-1; a weak D match, TRBD1 (5 bases). This CDR3 is 15 amino acids long. The V end lost 0 bases, the J end lost 4 bases, and 12 bases lay between the germline ends. The germline CDR1 and CDR2 sequences are LGHDT and YNNKEL (reference sequence). The CDR3 region is CASSQDNYQGETQYF. CDR3 sequence (DNA): TGTGCCAGCAGCCAAGATAACTATCAGGGAGAGACCCAGTACTTC.

The chain uses TRBV6-2 or TRBV6-3 and TRBJ2-7; D is ambiguous. Trimming removed 7 bases from V and 0 bases from J, with 19 bases in between. CDR1 MNHEY and CDR2 SVGEGT come from the germline V gene. The length of the CDR3 is 16 residues. The CDR3 loop is CASTYGRAFFSYEQYF. Written as DNA, the CDR3 is TGTGCCAGCACCTACGGGCGAGCGTTCTTCTCCTACGAGCAGTACTTC.

This clonotype was seen a few times. This chain uses TRBV5-1 with TRBJ2-1, with a possible D match to TRBD1 (5 bases). Trimming cost V 0 bases and J 5 bases, with 9 bases left between them. The CDR3 loop spans 14 amino acids. Germline CDR1 reads SGHRS; CDR2 reads YFSETQ. CDR3: CASSLGQKNNEQFF. In nucleotides, the CDR3 is TGCGCCAGCAGCTTGGGACAGAAAAACAATGAGCAGTTCTTC.

The CDR3 DNA is TGCAGTGCTAGCCGCGGCGGGAGGGGCCCAGATACGCAGTATTTT. Protein: CSASRGGRGPDTQYF. This chain joins TRBV20-1 and TRBJ2-3; 9 bases line up with TRBD2. The CDR3 length is 15 residues. Germline loops: CDR1 DFQATT, CDR2 SNEGSKA (reference sequence). The V gene end was trimmed by 3 bases and the J gene end by 4 bases; junction bases not matched to a gene: 8.